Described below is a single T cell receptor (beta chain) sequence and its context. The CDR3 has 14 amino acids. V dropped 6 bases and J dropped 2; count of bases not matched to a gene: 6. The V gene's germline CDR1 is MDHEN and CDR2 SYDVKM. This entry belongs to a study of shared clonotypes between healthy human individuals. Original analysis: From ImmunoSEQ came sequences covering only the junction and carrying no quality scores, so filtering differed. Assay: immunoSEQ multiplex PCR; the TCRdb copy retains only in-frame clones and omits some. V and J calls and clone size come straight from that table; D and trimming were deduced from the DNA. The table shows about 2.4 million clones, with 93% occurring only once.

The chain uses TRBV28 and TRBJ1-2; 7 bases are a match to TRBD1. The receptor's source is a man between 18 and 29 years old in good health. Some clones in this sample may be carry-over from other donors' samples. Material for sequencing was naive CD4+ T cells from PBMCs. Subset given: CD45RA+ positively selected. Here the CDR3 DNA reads TGTGCCAGCAGAACCAGGGGGATCAACTATGGCTACACCTTC. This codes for CASRTRGINYGYTF.